This is a list of T cell receptor beta chains from one sample in a study of human CD8 memory T cell subsets. TCRdb re-called the 5' RACE reads and catalogs CDR3 proteins one per entry, DNA excluded. The specimen's table records around 4,000 distinct CDR3 sequences. Sequences were obtained from CD8+ T cells from PBMCs. The receptors shown here come from a human donor in good health. The CDR3 runs from the conserved cysteine through the conserved F or W. The listing skips clone size in some rows; elsewhere it reads once, few, many or a size class.

>TRBJ2-1|TRBV7-8|NA|14
CASSLSGLNNEQFF
>TRBJ2-5|TRBV11-2|NA|17
CASSHGGGLVTQETQYF
>TRBJ1-5|TRBV12-3/TRBV12-4|NA|15
CASSFPEQGNQPQHF
>TRBJ2-3|TRBV12-3/TRBV12-4|large|13
CASSSGPADTQYF
>TRBJ2-1|TRBV6-1|NA|15
CASSVAAGSRNEQFF
>TRBJ2-1|TRBV7-9|NA|11
CASTQGSEQFF
>TRBJ2-6|TRBV15|NA|15
CATSRDGTGANVLTF
>TRBJ2-6|TRBV4-3|NA|16
CASSQEGGTGANVLTF
>TRBJ2-1|TRBV6-2/TRBV6-3|NA|13
CASDTGTPNEQFF
>TRBJ2-1|TRBV29-1|medium-sized|14
CSVELAGDNGEQFF
>TRBJ1-3|TRBV25-1|medium-sized|17
CASSELEGAPSGNTIYF
>TRBJ1-2|TRBV5-5|NA|11
CASSLLYGYTF
>TRBJ2-1|TRBV12-3/TRBV12-4|NA|16
CASSPSGTGDYNEQFF
>TRBJ2-1|TRBV7-9|NA|15
CASSLGQGAMNEQFF
>TRBJ2-2|TRBV27|NA|13
CASQEGNTGELFF
>TRBJ1-2|TRBV12-3/TRBV12-4|NA|12
CAIPGEAGGYTF
>TRBJ2-1|TRBV20-1|NA|18
CSARDPGSLTSGSIAQFF
>TRBJ2-3|TRBV11-2|medium-sized|14
CASSSFVVPDTQYF
>TRBJ1-1|TRBV10-1|NA|11
CASSVGTEAFF
>TRBJ2-7|TRBV4-1|NA|13
CASSQVLKGEQYF
>TRBJ2-5|TRBV12-3/TRBV12-4|medium-sized|13
CASSRPEGETQYF
>TRBJ1-5|TRBV9|NA|14
CASSVDGGGQPQHF
>TRBJ2-2|TRBV2|NA|14
CASRPGGGTGELFF
>TRBJ2-1|TRBV12-3/TRBV12-4|NA|15
CASSFLTDAYNEQFF
>TRBJ2-7|TRBV20-1|NA|14
CSARDGSRDYEQYF
>TRBJ2-2|TRBV14|NA|13
CASSQLGAGELFF